This TCR beta chain was observed in a study of T cell changes during pregnancy in multiple sclerosis (dated by TCRdb to the late 2010s). Background for the entire study: Changes in the T cell repertoire over the course of pregnancy were examined in this study in women with multiple sclerosis.

Libraries were constructed by the immunoSEQ multiplex PCR assay. TCRdb mirrors the immuneACCESS table, restricted to in-frame sequences. Some clones are absent from its copies; in checked studies, under half trace to an unresolved V gene, and the reason for the others is unknown. The sample table lists some 70,000 clones, roughly 90% of them with a count of one. Around a tenth of the sample rests with the top ten. Regarding this clone: Its binding antigen is unknown. Per-nucleotide qualities are absent, and no much larger clonotype sits a single base away.

V drops 0 bases and J drops 1 base, leaving 9 bases in between. The CDR3, cysteine through phenylalanine, is 14 amino acids long. Only the CDR3 DNA is retained, 42 bases long and in frame from the first base. The germline V gene provides CDR1 SQVTM and CDR2 ANQGSEA. The receptor was derived from a female donor in good health, enrolled as a control in a pregnancy study. Sequences were derived from peripheral blood, sampled after pregnancy. In this chain, TRBV29-1 is recombined with TRBJ1-1, with no confident D gene call. For the CDR3, the sequence is CSVEDLRGNTEAFF. The DNA sequence follows: TGCAGCGTTGAAGATCTTCGGGGGAACACTGAAGCTTTCTTT.